The sequence of this T cell receptor (beta chain) was determined in a study of blood T cell repertoires in COVID-19 (TCRdb year 2020). Some background on the complete study: Samples from collaborators originated in the United States, Italy and Spain and spanned both the acute and convalescent phases of COVID-19. The prospective study material was composed of cDNA or gDNA derived from T cells, B-cell-depleted T cells, or PBMCs. Deeply sampled blood TCRbeta repertoires from subjects exposed to, actively infected with, or recovered from COVID-19 were included in the dataset. The repertoires were released in a freely available public database meant as a resource for research on the immune response to SARS-CoV-2. Samples came from the ongoing ImmuneRACE study (first 160 participants) plus 1,254 subjects from 6 global collaborators. A de-identified subject ID, COVID-19 status, age in years and sex were almost always included in the sample metadata. Where available, HLA class I and class II types were obtained from metadata supplied by the sample provider rather than from assay-based typing.

Enrolling through a virtual design, the prospective study's participants ranged in age from roughly 18 to 89 years and lived across 24 United States geographic areas. To assign participants to cohorts, the prospective study relied on clinical history that participants themselves reported in a screening survey and a study questionnaire. Exposed participants were defined as having been in contact with someone with a PCR-confirmed or clinician-diagnosed COVID-19 case within 2 weeks of study entry. In the prospective study, mobile phlebotomists collected whole blood, serum and a nasopharyngeal or oropharyngeal swab from each participant. Prospective study participants could optionally give additional blood draws and questionnaires over a 2-month period. Before DNA extraction, prospective study blood samples were shipped either frozen or at room temperature. The study at large found these results: The quantity of clinical and demographic metadata differed by source and by participant and was supplied without curation.

V loses 4 bases of germline sequence and J loses 12 bases, and the interval between the two ends is 16 bases. Inclusive of the bounding cysteine and phenylalanine, the CDR3 is 13 residues long. Of all the DNA, just the CDR3 is kept, 39 bases in frame from base 1. Sequences SGHAT (CDR1) and FQNNGV (CDR2) are obtained from the germline V gene. Comment on this clone: Its target antigen remains unknown. No base qualities exist here, and no much larger clone lies one base off it.

TCRbeta CDR3 regions were amplified from genomic DNA using the immunoSEQ Assay, a bias-controlled multiplex PCR. Regarding the original processing steps: Within the assay, amplification of reference gene primers was used to estimate how many nucleated cells each sample contained. To quantify the absolute abundance of each unique TCRbeta CDR3 rearrangement, sequence reads were collapsed and filtered. For each sample, productive Simpson clonality was calculated as the square root of Simpson's diversity index over productive rearrangements. TCRdb carries this immuneACCESS record with in-frame sequences only. Its versions omit some clonotypes, under half of them owing to an unresolved V gene in the studies checked, with the rest unexplained. V, J and clone size are those of that table, while D and trimming were read from the DNA. This sample comprises more than 150,000 clones, more than 75% of them detected only once. The ten largest account for approximately 14% of the sample.

Sequences were obtained from PBMCs or T cells enriched from blood (not recorded which). The chain employs TRBV11-2 and TRBJ1-5, and the D gene may be TRBD1, 6 bases matching. The receptor's source is a man in his sixties who had been exposed to COVID-19. The DNA is as follows: TGTGCCAGCAGCTGGAGCGGACAGACATACCAGCATTTT. Translation gives CASSWSGQTYQHF.